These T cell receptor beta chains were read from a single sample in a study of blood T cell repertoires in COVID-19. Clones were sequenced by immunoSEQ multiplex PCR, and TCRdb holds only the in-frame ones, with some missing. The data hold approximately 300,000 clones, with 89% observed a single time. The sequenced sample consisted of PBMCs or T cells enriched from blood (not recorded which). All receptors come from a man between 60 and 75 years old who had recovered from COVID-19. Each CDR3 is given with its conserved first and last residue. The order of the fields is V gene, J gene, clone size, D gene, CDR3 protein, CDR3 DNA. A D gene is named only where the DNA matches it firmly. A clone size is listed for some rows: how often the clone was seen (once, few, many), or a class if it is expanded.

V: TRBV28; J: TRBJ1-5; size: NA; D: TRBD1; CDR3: CASSETGGSQPQHF; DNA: TGTGCCAGCAGTGAGACAGGGGGCTCACAGCCCCAGCATTTT
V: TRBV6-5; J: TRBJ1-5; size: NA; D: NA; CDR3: CASAERTKGLQPQHF; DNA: TGTGCCAGCGCTGAAAGGACAAAAGGTCTCCAGCCCCAGCATTTT
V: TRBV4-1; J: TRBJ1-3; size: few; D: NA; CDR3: CASSQELTAGNTIYF; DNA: TGCGCCAGCAGCCAAGAGTTGACAGCTGGAAACACCATATATTTT
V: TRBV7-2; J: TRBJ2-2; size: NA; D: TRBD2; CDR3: CASSLGGAGGHGELFF; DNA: TGTGCCAGCAGCTTAGGAGGAGCGGGAGGGCACGGGGAGCTGTTTTTT
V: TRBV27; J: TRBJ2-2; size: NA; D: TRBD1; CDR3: CASSGRDRGSGELFF; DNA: TGTGCCAGCAGTGGGAGGGACAGGGGATCCGGGGAGCTGTTTTTT
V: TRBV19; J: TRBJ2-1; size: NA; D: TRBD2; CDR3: CASKRLAGGTYNEQFF; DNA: TGTGCCAGTAAAAGACTAGCGGGAGGGACCTACAATGAGCAGTTCTTC
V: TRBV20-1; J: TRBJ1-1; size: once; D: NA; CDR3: CSASSGGFTEAFF; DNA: TGCAGTGCTAGTTCGGGAGGGTTCACTGAAGCTTTCTTT
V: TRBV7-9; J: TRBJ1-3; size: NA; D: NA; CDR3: CASSDPGHSILSGNTIYF; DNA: TGTGCCAGCAGCGACCCGGGACACTCCATTCTCTCTGGAAACACCATATATTTT
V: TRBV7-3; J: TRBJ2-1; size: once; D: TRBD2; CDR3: CASSPGLALYNEQFF; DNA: TGTGCCAGCAGCCCGGGACTAGCGCTCTACAATGAGCAGTTCTTC
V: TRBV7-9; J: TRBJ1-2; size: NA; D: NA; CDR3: CASSQAENYGYTF; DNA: TGTGCCAGCAGCCAGGCAGAAAACTATGGCTACACCTTC
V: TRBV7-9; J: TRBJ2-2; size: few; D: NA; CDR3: CASSYVPGLNTGELFF; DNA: TGTGCCAGCAGCTACGTCCCAGGGTTAAACACCGGGGAGCTGTTTTTT
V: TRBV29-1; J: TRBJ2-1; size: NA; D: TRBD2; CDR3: CSVEGGGIRSYNEQFF; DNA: TGCAGCGTTGAAGGGGGGGGGATCCGCTCCTACAATGAGCAGTTCTTC
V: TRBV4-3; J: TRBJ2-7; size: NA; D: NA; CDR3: CASSQFGSYEQYF; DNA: TGCGCCAGCAGCCAGTTTGGGAGCTACGAGCAGTACTTC
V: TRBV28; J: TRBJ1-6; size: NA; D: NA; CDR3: CASSLDRPGNSPLHF; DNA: TGTGCCAGCAGCCTTGACAGGCCGGGTAATTCACCCCTTCACTTT
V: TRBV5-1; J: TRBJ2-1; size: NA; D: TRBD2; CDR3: CASSLLAGGNEQFF; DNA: TGCGCCAGCAGCCTACTAGCGGGTGGTAATGAGCAGTTCTTC
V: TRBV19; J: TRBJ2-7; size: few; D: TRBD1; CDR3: CASSTPGGSYEQYF; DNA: TGTGCCAGTAGTACCCCAGGGGGCTCCTACGAGCAGTACTTC
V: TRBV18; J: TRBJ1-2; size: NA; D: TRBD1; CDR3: CASSANGGGDGYTF; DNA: TGTGCCAGCTCAGCAAATGGAGGGGGCGACGGCTACACCTTC
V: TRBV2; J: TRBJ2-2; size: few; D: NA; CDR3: CASVPGTSVPNTGELFF; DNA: TGTGCCAGCGTCCCCGGGACTTCCGTCCCGAACACCGGGGAGCTGTTTTTT
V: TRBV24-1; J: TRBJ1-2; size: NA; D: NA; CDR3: CATSDFGRNYGYTF; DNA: TGTGCCACCAGTGATTTTGGCAGGAACTATGGCTACACCTTC
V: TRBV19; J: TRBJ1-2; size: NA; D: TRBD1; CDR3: CASSIQQGIGYGYTF; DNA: TGTGCCAGTAGTATTCAACAGGGGATTGGCTATGGCTACACCTTC
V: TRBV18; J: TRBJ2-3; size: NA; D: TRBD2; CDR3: CASSRTSGSARDTQYF; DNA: TGTGCCAGCTCACGGACTAGCGGGAGTGCCAGAGATACGCAGTATTTT
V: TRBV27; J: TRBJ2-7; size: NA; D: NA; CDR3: CASSLSRGRGKNEQYF; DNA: TGTGCCAGCAGTTTATCCCGGGGCAGGGGTAAGAACGAGCAGTACTTC
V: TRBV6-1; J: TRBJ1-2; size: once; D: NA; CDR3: CASSEMRDGYTF; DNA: TGTGCCAGCAGTGAAATGCGGGATGGCTACACCTTC
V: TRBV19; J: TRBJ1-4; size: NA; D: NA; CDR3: CASSMRLATNEKLFF; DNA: TGTGCCAGTAGTATGCGCCTTGCAACTAATGAAAAACTGTTTTTT
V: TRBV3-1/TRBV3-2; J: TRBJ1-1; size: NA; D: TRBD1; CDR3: CASSQGQGGAEAFF; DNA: TGTGCCAGCAGCCAAGGACAGGGAGGCGCTGAAGCTTTCTTT
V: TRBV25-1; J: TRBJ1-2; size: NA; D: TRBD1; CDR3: CASRRTGENYGYTF; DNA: TGTGCCAGCCGACGGACAGGGGAAAACTATGGCTACACCTTC
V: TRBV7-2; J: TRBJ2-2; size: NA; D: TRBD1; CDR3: CASSLGGTANTGELFF; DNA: TGTGCCAGCAGCTTAGGTGGGACAGCGAACACCGGGGAGCTGTTTTTT
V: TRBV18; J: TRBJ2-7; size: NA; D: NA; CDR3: CASSGPAGSSTYEQYF; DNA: TGTGCCAGCTCCGGGCCTGCGGGCAGCAGTACCTACGAGCAGTACTTC
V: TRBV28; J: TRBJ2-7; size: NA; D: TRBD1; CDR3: CASRPAGTVPYEQYF; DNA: TGTGCCAGCAGACCCGCCGGGACAGTTCCCTACGAGCAGTACTTC
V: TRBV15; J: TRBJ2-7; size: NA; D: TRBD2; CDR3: CATSESGRGYEQYF; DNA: TGTGCCACCAGCGAGAGCGGGAGAGGGTACGAGCAGTACTTC
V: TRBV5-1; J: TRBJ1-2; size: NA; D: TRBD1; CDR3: CASSQGQGYYGYTF; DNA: TGCGCCAGCAGCCAGGGACAGGGTTACTATGGCTACACCTTC
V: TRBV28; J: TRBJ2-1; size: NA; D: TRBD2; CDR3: CASSSAGGRDEQFF; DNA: TGTGCCAGCAGTTCCGCGGGAGGGCGGGATGAGCAGTTCTTC
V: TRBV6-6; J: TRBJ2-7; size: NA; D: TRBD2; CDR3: CASSYSAREISYEQYF; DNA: TGTGCCAGCAGTTACTCGGCGCGGGAGATCTCCTACGAGCAGTACTTC
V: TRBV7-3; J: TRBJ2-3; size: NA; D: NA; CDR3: CASSLTDLSTDTQYF; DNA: TGTGCCAGCAGCTTAACCGACTTAAGCACAGATACGCAGTATTTT
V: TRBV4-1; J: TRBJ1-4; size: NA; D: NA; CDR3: CASSQPSERVKLFF; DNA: TGCGCCAGCAGCCAACCTTCTGAGCGGGTAAAACTGTTTTTT
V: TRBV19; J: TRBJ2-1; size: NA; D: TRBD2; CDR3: CASSSSASGSPFNEQFF; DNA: TGTGCCAGTAGTTCCTCCGCTAGCGGGAGTCCATTCAATGAGCAGTTCTTC
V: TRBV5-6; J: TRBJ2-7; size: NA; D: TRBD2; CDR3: CASSVVRLAGGNEQYF; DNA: TGTGCCAGCAGCGTCGTACGACTAGCGGGAGGGAACGAGCAGTACTTC
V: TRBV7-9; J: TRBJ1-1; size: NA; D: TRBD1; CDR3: CASSVQGDTEAFF; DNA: TGTGCCAGCAGCGTTCAGGGGGACACTGAAGCTTTCTTT
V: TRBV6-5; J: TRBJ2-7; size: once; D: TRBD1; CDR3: CASSPPGQGPYEQYF; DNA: TGTGCCAGCAGCCCGCCGGGACAGGGACCCTACGAGCAGTACTTC
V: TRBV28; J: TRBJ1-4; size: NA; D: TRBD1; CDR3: CASSLAPGQGYQKLFF; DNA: TGTGCCAGCAGTTTGGCGCCGGGACAGGGGTACCAAAAACTGTTTTTT
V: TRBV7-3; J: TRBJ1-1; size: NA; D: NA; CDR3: CASSPGRGSGAFF; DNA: TGTGCCAGCAGCCCCGGACGCGGGAGTGGAGCTTTCTTT
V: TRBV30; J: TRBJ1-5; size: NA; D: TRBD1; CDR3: CAWSVQGDQPQHF; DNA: TGTGCCTGGAGTGTACAGGGGGATCAGCCCCAGCATTTT
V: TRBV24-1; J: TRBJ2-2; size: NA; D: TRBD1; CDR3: CATSDPGTGDTGELFF; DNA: TGTGCCACCAGTGACCCCGGGACAGGGGACACCGGGGAGCTGTTTTTT
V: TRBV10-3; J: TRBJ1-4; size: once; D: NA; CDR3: CAISEQVPTNEKLFF; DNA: TGTGCCATCAGTGAACAGGTCCCAACTAATGAAAAACTGTTTTTT
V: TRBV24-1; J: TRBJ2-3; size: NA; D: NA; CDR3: CATSDRGTEPEDTQYF; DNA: TGTGCCACCAGTGACCGGGGGACGGAGCCCGAAGATACGCAGTATTTT
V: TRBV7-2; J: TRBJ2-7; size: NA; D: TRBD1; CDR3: CASSQTGTGEREQYF; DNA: TGTGCCAGCAGCCAAACCGGGACAGGGGAAAGGGAGCAGTACTTC
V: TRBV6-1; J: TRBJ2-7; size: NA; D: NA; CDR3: CASSDSGDYYEQYF; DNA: TGTGCCAGCAGTGATTCAGGGGATTACTACGAGCAGTACTTC
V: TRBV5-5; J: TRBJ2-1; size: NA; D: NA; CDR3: CASSTDGVPYNEQFF; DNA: TGTGCCAGCAGCACCGACGGGGTGCCCTACAATGAGCAGTTCTTC
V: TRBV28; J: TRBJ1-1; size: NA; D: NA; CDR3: CASSLGPRMNTEAFF; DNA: TGTGCCAGCAGTTTAGGGCCCAGAATGAACACTGAAGCTTTCTTT
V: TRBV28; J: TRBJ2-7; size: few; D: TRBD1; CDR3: CASYSLPGTGGIAYEQYF; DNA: TGTGCCAGCTACTCTCTACCCGGGACAGGGGGCATCGCCTACGAGCAGTACTTC
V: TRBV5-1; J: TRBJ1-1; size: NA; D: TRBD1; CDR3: CASSPSGQGLWAEAFF; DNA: TGCGCCAGCAGCCCGAGTGGACAGGGCCTTTGGGCTGAAGCTTTCTTT
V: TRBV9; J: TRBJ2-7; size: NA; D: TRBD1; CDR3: CASSVEQGAFPYEQYF; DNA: TGTGCCAGCAGCGTAGAGCAGGGGGCCTTCCCTTACGAGCAGTACTTC
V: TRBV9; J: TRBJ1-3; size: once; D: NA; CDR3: CASSVHPEENTIYF; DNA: TGTGCCAGCAGCGTACACCCCGAGGAGAACACCATATATTTT
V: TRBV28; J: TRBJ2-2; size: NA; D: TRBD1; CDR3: CASSIVQGAGELFF; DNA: TGTGCCAGCAGTATAGTACAGGGGGCCGGGGAGCTGTTTTTT